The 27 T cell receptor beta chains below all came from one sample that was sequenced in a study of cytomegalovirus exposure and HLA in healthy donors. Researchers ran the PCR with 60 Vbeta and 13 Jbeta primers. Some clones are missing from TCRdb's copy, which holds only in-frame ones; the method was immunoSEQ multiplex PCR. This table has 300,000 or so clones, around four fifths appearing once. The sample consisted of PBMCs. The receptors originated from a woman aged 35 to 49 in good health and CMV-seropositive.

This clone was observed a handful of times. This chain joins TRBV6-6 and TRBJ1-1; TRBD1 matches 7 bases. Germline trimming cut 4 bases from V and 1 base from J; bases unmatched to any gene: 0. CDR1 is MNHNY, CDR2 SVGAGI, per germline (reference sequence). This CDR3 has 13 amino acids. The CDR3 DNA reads TGTGCCAGCAGTTGGGACAGGAACACTGAAGCTTTCTTT. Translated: CASSWDRNTEAFF.

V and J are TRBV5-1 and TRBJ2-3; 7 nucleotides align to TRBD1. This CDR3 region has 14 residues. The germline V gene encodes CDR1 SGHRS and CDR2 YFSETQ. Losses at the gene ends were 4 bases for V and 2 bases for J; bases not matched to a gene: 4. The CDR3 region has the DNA TGCGCCAGCAGCCTGGGACAGCCCACAGATACGCAGTATTTT. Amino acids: CASSLGQPTDTQYF.

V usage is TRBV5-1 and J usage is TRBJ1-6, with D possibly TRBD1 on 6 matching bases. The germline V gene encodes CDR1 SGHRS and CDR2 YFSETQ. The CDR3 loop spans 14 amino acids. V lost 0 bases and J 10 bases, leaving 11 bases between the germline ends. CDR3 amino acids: CASSLEGGSSPLHF. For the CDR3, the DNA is TGCGCCAGCAGCTTGGAAGGGGGAAGCTCACCCCTCCACTTT. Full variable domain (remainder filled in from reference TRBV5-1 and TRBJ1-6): KAGVTQTPRYLIKTRGQQVTLSCSPISGHRSVSWYQQTPGQGLQFLFEYFSETQRNKGNFPGRFSGRQFSNSRSEMNVSTLELGDSALYLCASSLEGGSSPLHFGNGTRLTVT.

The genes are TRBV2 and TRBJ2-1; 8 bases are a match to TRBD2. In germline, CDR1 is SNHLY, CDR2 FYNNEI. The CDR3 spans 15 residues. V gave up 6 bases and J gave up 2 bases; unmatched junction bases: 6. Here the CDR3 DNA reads TGTGCCAGCAGCAGGACTAGCAGCACCTACAATGAGCAGTTCTTC. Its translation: CASSRTSSTYNEQFF.

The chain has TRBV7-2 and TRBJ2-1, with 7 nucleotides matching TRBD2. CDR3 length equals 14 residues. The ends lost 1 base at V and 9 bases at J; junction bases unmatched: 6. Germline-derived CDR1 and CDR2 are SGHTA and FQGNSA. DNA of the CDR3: TGTGCCAGCAGCTTAGGTGGACTAGAAGTTGAGCAGTTCTTC. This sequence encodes CASSLGGLEVEQFF.

The CDR3 sequence: CASSLRGHGAYEQYF. The CDR3 DNA reads as TGTGCCAGCAGCCTTCGGGGACACGGGGCCTACGAGCAGTACTTC. The rearrangement joins TRBV5-4 to TRBJ2-7; possibly TRBD1 for D (6 bases). Trimming stripped 4 bases from V and 2 bases from J, with 16 bases between. This CDR3 has 15 amino acids. Looked up from germline, CDR1 is SGHNT and CDR2 is YYREEE (reference sequence).

Here the CDR3 DNA reads TGTGCCAGCAGTGAACCCGGCACAGAACGAGCTTTCTTT. Translating it yields CASSEPGTERAFF. J is TRBJ1-1 and V is TRBV25-1; the D is unclear. The CDR3 totals 13 residues. V was clipped by 2 bases and J by 10 bases, with 14 bases between them. Germline values: CDR1 MGHDK, CDR2 SYGVNS.

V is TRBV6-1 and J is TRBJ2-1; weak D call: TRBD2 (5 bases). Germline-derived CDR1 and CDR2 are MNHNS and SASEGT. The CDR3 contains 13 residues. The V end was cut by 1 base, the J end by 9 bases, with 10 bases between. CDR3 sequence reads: CASSEGGRTEQFF. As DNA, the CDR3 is TGTGCCAGCAGTGAAGGAGGGCGCACTGAGCAGTTCTTC.

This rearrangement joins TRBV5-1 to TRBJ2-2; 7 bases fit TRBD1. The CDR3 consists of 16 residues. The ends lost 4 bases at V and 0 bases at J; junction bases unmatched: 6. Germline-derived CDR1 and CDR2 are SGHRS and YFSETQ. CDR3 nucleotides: TGCGCCAGCAGCCGCCTGGGACAGACGAACACCGGGGAGCTGTTTTTT. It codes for CASSRLGQTNTGELFF. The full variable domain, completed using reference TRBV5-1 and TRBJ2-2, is KAGVTQTPRYLIKTRGQQVTLSCSPISGHRSVSWYQQTPGQGLQFLFEYFSETQRNKGNFPGRFSGRQFSNSRSEMNVSTLELGDSALYLCASSRLGQTNTGELFFGEGSRLTVL.

This CDR3 is CASSPTSTGGYGYTF. CDR3 in DNA: TGTGCCAGTAGTCCTACCTCGACAGGGGGCTATGGCTACACCTTC. V usage is TRBV19 and J usage is TRBJ1-2, with 9 bases aligning to TRBD1. Trimming removed 5 bases from V and 4 bases from J; junction bases left unmatched: 8. This CDR3 is 15 amino acids long. In germline, CDR1 is LNHDA, CDR2 SQIVND (reference sequence).

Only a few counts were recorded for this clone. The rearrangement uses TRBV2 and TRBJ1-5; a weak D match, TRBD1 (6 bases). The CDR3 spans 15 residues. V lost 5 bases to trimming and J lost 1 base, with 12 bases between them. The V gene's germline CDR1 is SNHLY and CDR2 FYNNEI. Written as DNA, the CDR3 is TGTGCCAGCAGTACACAGGGAGGGAGCAATCAGCCCCAGCATTTT. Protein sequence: CASSTQGGSNQPQHF.

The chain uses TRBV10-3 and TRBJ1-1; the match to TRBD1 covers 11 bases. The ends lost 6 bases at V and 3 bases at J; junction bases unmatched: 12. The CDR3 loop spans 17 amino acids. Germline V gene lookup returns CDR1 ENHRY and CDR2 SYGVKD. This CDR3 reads CAIRSRDRGQGDTEAFF. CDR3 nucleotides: TGTGCCATCAGAAGCCGGGACAGGGGACAGGGGGACACTGAAGCTTTCTTT.

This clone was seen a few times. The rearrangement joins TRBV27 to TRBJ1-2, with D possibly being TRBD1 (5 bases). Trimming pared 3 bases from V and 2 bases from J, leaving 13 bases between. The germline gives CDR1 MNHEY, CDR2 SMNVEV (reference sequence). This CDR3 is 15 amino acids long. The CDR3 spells CASSFGQGGNYGYTF. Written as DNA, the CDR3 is TGTGCCAGCAGTTTTGGGCAGGGTGGGAACTATGGCTACACCTTC.

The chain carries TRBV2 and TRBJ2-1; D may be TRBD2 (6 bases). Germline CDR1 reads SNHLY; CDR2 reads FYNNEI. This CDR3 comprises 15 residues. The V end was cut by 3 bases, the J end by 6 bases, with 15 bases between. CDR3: CASSDVGDFSNEQFF. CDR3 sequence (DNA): TGTGCCAGCAGTGATGTAGGGGACTTCAGCAATGAGCAGTTCTTC. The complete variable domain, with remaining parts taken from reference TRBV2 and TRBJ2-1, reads EPEVTQTPSHQVTQMGQEVILRCVPISNHLYFYWYRQILGQKVEFLVSFYNNEISEKSEIFDDQFSVERPDGSNFTLKIRSTKLEDSAMYFCASSDVGDFSNEQFFGPGTRLTVL.

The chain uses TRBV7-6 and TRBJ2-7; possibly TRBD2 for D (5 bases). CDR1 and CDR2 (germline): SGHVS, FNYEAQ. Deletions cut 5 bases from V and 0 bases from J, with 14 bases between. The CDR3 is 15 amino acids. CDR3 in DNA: TGTGCCAGCAGCGGAGTAGCGACAAACTCCTACGAGCAGTACTTC. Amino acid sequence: CASSGVATNSYEQYF.

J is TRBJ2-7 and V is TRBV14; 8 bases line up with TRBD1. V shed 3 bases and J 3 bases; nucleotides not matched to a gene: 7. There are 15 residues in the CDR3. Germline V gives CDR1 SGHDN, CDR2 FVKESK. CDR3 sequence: CASSQLDRELYEQYF. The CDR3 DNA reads TGTGCCAGCAGCCAGCTGGACAGGGAGCTCTACGAGCAGTACTTC.

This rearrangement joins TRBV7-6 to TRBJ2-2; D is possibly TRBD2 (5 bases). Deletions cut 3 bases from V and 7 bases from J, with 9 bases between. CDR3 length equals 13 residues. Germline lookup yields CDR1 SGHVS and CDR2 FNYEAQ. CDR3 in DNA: TGTGCCAGCAGCTTGAGCGGAGGCGGGGAGCTGTTTTTT. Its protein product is CASSLSGGGELFF.

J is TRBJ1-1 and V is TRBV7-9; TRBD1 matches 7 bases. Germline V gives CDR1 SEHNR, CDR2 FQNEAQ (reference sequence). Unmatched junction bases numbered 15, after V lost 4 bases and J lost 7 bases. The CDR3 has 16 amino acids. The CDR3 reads CASSSHRGKVDVEAFF. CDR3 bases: TGTGCCAGCAGCTCCCACAGGGGCAAAGTTGACGTTGAAGCTTTCTTT.

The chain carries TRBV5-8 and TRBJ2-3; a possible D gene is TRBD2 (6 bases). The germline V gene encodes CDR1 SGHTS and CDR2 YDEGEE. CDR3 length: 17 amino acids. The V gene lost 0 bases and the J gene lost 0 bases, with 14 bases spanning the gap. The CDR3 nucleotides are TGTGCCAGCAGCTTGGGGCGGGGCGCCACTAGCACAGATACGCAGTATTTT. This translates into CASSLGRGATSTDTQYF.

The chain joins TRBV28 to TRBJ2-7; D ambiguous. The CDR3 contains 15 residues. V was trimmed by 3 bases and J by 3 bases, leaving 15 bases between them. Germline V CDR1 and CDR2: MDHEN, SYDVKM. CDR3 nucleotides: TGTGCCAGCAGTTTCTCGGTCAGGTCTGGCTACGAGCAGTACTTC. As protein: CASSFSVRSGYEQYF.

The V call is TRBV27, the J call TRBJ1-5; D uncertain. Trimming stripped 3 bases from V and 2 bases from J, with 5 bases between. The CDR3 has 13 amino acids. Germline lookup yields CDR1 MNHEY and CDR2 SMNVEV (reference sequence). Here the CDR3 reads CASSFIGNQPQHF. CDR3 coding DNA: TGTGCCAGCAGTTTCATTGGCAATCAGCCCCAGCATTTT.

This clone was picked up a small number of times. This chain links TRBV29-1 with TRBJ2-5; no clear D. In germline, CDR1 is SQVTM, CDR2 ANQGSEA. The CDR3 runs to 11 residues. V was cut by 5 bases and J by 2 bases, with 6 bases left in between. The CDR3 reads CSVYIQETQYF. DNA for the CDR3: TGCAGCGTTTACATTCAAGAGACCCAGTACTTC.

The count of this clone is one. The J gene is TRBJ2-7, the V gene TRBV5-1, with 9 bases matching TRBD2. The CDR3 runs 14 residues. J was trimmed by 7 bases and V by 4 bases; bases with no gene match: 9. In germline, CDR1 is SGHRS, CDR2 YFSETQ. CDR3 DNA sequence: TGCGCCAGCAGCATTATAGCGGGAGTGGGGGAGCAGTACTTC. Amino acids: CASSIIAGVGEQYF.

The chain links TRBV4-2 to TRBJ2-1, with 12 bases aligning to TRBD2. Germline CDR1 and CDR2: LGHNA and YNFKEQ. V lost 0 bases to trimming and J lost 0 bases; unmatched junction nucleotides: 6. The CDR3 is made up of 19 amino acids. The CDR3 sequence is CASSQEGLAGRSSYNEQFF. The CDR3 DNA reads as TGTGCCAGCAGCCAAGAGGGACTAGCGGGTAGAAGCTCCTACAATGAGCAGTTCTTC.

CDR3 DNA sequence: TGTGCCTGGACGTACACAGCGGGGGAGGGGCAGTTCTTC. Translating it yields CAWTYTAGEGQFF. The V and J genes are TRBV30 and TRBJ2-1; 8 bases line up with TRBD2. The germline V gene encodes CDR1 GTSNPN and CDR2 SVGIG (reference sequence). Trimming at V came to 4 bases and at J to 12 bases, leaving 11 bases not matched to a gene. The CDR3 sequence is 13 residues long. The full variable domain, completed using reference TRBV30 and TRBJ2-1, is SQTIHQWPATLVQPVGSPLSLECTVEGTSNPNLYWYRQAAGRGLQLLFYSVGIGQISSEVPQNLSASRPQDRQFILSSKKLLLSDSGFYLCAWTYTAGEGQFFGPGTRLTVL.

Written as DNA, the CDR3 is TGTGCCAGCAGTTACCCCCTCGGGGGTTTGTACGAGCAGTACTTC. It is translated as CASSYPLGGLYEQYF. The chain has TRBV28 and TRBJ2-7, with a tentative D call TRBD2 (6 bases). Per germline, CDR1 MDHEN and CDR2 SYDVKM. Trimming took 4 bases from V and 4 from J, leaving 17 bases between them. The CDR3 spans 15 residues.

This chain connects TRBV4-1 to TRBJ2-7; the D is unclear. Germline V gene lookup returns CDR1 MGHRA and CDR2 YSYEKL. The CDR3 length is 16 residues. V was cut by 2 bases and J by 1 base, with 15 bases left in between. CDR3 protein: CASSQSEARKSYEQYF. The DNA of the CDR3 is TGCGCCAGCAGCCAATCCGAGGCGCGGAAGTCCTACGAGCAGTACTTC.